Below, 7 T cell receptor beta chains from the same sample are listed, as sequenced in a study of blood T cell repertoires in COVID-19. Sequencing was performed with immunoSEQ multiplex PCR; in TCRdb, only in-frame clones are kept and a portion is missing. The sample has about 180,000 clones; approximately 87% are singletons. Sequencing was performed on peripheral blood. These receptors were taken from a person aged 70 to 85 with COVID-19, enrolled during active disease.

The chain joins TRBV6-5 to TRBJ1-1; D remains unclear. In germline, CDR1 is MNHEY, CDR2 SVGAGI. V lost 4 bases and J 7 bases, leaving 10 bases between the germline ends. CDR3 length: 12 amino acids. The CDR3 DNA follows: TGTGCCAGCAGTTCAACGATGCGTGAAGCTTTCTTT. It specifies CASSSTMREAFF.

The chain recombines TRBV6-2 or TRBV6-3 with TRBJ2-7, with 11 bases identical to TRBD2. The ends lost 5 bases at V and 9 bases at J; junction bases unmatched: 12. The CDR3 has 15 residues. The germline gives CDR1 MNHEY, CDR2 SVGEGT. CDR3 in DNA: TGTGCCAGCAGTGATGGACTAGCGGGCTGGGGTTGGCAGTACTTC. Protein product: CASSDGLAGWGWQYF.

This chain links TRBV19 with TRBJ2-3; D is uncertain. CDR1 and CDR2 from the germline V gene are LNHDA and SQIVND (reference sequence). This CDR3 contains 13 residues. V was cut by 8 bases and J by 5 bases, with 14 bases left in between. CDR3 loop: CASSALSLDTQYF. DNA for the CDR3: TGTGCCAGTTCAGCGCTTAGTTTAGATACGCAGTATTTT.

The chain joins TRBV6-5 to TRBJ2-7; tentatively, D is TRBD1 (6 bases). The germline CDR1 and CDR2 sequences are MNHEY and SVGAGI. The CDR3 consists of 11 residues. V lost 6 bases to trimming and J lost 9 bases, with 12 bases between them. The CDR3 nucleotides are TGTGCCAGCAGCACACTCAGGGGGCAGTACTTC. This encodes CASSTLRGQYF.

The chain employs TRBV19 and TRBJ2-1; TRBD2 aligns across 10 bases. The germline V gene has CDR1 LNHDA and CDR2 SQIVND (reference sequence). V dropped 4 bases and J dropped 7; count of bases not matched to a gene: 22. This CDR3 region has 20 residues. The chain's CDR3 is CASSTRGRLAGVGPRNEQFF. The DNA for the CDR3 is TGTGCCAGTAGTACCCGCGGGCGGCTAGCGGGAGTTGGCCCTAGAAATGAGCAGTTCTTC.

The rearrangement links TRBV5-4 to TRBJ2-7, with D possibly TRBD2 on 6 matching bases. This CDR3 spans 12 amino acids. Between the trimmed V and J ends, which lost 3 bases and 4 bases, there was a span of 8 bases. The germline CDR1 and CDR2 sequences are SGHNT and YYREEE (reference sequence). The CDR3 spells CASSSEGYEQYF. Written as DNA, the CDR3 is TGTGCCAGCAGCTCGGAGGGGTACGAGCAGTACTTC. The variable domain in full, completed from reference TRBV5-4 and TRBJ2-7, reads ETGVTQSPTHLIKTRGQQVTLRCSSQSGHNTVSWYQQALGQGPQFIFQYYREEENGRGNFPPRFSGLQFPNYSSELNVNALELDDSALYLCASSSEGYEQYFGPGTRLTVT.

Comments on this clone: One end of the junction is discordant with germline, which a read error may explain. The V call is TRBV11-3, the J call TRBJ2-1; TRBD2 matches 16 bases. Germline V gene lookup returns CDR1 SGHNT and CDR2 YENEEA. The CDR3 sequence is 14 residues long. CDR3 nucleotide sequence: TGTGCCAACAGCACGGGACTAGCGGGGGGGCGTAAATTCTTC. It specifies CANSTGLAGGRKFF.